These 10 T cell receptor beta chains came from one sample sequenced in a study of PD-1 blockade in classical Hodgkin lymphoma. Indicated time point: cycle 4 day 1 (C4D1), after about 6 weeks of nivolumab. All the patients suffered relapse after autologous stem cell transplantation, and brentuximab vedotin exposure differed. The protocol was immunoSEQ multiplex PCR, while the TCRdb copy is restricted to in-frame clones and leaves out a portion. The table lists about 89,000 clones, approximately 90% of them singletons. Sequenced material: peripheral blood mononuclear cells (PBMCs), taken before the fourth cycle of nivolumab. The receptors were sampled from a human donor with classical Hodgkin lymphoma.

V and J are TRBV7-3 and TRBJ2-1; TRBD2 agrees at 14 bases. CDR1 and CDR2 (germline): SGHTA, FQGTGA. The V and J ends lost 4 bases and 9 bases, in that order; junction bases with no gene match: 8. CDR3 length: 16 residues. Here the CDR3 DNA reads TGTGCCAGCAGCTCTTCGACTAGCGGGGGGGCCGGTGAGCAGTTCTTC. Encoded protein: CASSSSTSGGAGEQFF. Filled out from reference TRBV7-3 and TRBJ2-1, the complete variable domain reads GAGVSQTPSNKVTEKGKYVELRCDPISGHTALYWYRQSLGQGPEFLIYFQGTGAADDSGLPNDRFFAVRPEGSVSTLKIQRTERGDSAVYLCASSSSTSGGAGEQFFGPGTRLTVL.

The CDR3 DNA reads as TGTGCCAGCAGCCCGAACGCCGGGAGCGGTGAGCAGTTCTTC. Protein: CASSPNAGSGEQFF. This sequence joins TRBV7-9 and TRBJ2-1; tentative D call: TRBD2 (6 bases). Germline V gene data show CDR1 as SEHNR and CDR2 as FQNEAQ (reference sequence). CDR3 length: 14 residues. V lost 5 bases and J lost 9, with 17 bases in between.

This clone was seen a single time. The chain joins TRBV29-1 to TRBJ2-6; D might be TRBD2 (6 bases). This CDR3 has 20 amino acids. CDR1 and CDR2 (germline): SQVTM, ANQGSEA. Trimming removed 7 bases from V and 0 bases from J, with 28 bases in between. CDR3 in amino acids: CSAEVGGAVLGPSGANVLTF. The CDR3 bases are TGCAGCGCCGAGGTCGGGGGTGCCGTCCTAGGGCCCTCTGGGGCCAACGTCCTGACTTTC.

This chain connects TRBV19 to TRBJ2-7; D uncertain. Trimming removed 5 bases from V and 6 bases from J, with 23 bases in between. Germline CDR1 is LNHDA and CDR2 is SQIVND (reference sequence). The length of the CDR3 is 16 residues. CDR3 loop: CASSHQVSRQGPEQYF. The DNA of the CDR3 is TGTGCCAGTAGTCACCAAGTATCGAGACAAGGTCCCGAGCAGTACTTC.

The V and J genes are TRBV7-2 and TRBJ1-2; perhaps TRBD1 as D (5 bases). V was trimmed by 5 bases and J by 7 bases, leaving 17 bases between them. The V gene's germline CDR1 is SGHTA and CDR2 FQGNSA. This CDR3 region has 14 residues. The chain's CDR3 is CASSPGEGRLGYTF. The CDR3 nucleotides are TGTGCCAGCAGCCCCGGGGAGGGGAGGCTTGGCTACACCTTC.

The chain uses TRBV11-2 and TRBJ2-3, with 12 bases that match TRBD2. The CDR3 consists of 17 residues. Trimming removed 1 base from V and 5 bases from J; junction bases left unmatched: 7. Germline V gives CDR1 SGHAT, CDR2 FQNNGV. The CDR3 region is CASSLVTSGGRRDTQYF. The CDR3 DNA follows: TGTGCCAGCAGCTTAGTGACTAGCGGGGGACGCAGAGATACGCAGTATTTT. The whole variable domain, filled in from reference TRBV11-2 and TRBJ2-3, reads EAGVAQSPRYKIIEKRQSVAFWCNPISGHATLYWYQQILGQGPKLLIQFQNNGVVDDSQLPKDRFSAERLKGVDSTLKIQPAKLEDSAVYLCASSLVTSGGRRDTQYFGPGTRLTVL.

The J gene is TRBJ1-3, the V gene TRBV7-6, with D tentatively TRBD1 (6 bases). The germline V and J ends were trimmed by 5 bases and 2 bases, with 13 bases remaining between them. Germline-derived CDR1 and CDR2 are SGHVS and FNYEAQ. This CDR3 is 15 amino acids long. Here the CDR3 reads CASSLVGGTGNTIYF. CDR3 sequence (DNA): TGTGCCAGCAGCCTAGTAGGGGGTACTGGAAACACCATATATTTT.

CDR3 bases: TGTGCCAGCAGCTTAGGACTAGCGGGGGCTAGGGAGACCCAGTACTTC. Its protein product is CASSLGLAGARETQYF. This sequence joins TRBV7-9 and TRBJ2-5; 12 positions agree with TRBD2. The ends lost 1 base at V and 5 bases at J; junction bases unmatched: 5. The CDR3 runs to 16 residues. CDR1 is SEHNR, CDR2 FQNEAQ, per germline (reference sequence).

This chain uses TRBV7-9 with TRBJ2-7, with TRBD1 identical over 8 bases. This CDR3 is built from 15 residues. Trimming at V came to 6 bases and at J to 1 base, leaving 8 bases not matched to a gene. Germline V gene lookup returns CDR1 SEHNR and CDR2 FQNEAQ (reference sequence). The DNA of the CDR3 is TGTGCCAGCAGTCCGGACAGGGCTAGTTCCTACGAGCAGTACTTC. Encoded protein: CASSPDRASSYEQYF.

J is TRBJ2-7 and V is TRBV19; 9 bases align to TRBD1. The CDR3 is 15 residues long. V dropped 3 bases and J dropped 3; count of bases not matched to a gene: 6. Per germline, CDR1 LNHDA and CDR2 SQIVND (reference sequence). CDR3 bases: TGTGCCAGTAGTATCGCCGGGACAGGGAGCTACGAGCAGTACTTC. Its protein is CASSIAGTGSYEQYF.